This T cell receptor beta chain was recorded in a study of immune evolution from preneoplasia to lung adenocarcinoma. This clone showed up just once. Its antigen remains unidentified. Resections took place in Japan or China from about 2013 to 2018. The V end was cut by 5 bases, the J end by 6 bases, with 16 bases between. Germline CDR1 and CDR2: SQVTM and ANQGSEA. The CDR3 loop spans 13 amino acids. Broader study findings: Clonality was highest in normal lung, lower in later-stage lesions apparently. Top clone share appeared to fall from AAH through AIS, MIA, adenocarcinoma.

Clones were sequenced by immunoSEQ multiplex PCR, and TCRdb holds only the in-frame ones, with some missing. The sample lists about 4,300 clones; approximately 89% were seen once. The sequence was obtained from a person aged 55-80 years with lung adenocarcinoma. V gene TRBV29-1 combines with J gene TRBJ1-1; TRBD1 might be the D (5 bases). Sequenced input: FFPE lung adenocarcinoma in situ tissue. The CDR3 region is CSVPGVGRSEAFF. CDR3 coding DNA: TGCAGCGTTCCGGGGGTGGGGAGATCTGAAGCTTTCTTT.